A single T cell receptor beta chain is shown here with its context. The source of the sample is a study of blood T cell repertoires in COVID-19. About the research overall: PBMCs, B-cell-depleted T cells, or T cells were the source of the cDNA or gDNA that made up the material.

Methods used by the authors: Counts of nucleated cells, estimated from reference gene primer amplification, were obtained. TCRdb keeps only in-frame clones here, not all; method: immunoSEQ multiplex PCR. V, J and clone size are taken as reported in that table, and D and trimming were inferred from the DNA itself. The sample carries roughly 250,000 clones, 87% recorded once. Researchers sorted participants into cohorts using their self-reported clinical history. Trimming left V 0 bases short and J 8 bases short, with 10 bases between. Germline V gene lookup returns CDR1 MNHEY and CDR2 SVGAGI. The CDR3 extends over 13 amino acids.

Input material: PBMCs or T cells enriched from blood (not recorded which). The receptor comes from a woman aged 25 to 45 with acute COVID-19. The gene calls are TRBV6-5 and TRBJ1-1; D is ambiguous. CDR3 sequence reads: CASSYSRSGEAFF. The CDR3 nucleotides read TGTGCCAGCAGTTACTCGAGATCGGGGGAAGCTTTCTTT.